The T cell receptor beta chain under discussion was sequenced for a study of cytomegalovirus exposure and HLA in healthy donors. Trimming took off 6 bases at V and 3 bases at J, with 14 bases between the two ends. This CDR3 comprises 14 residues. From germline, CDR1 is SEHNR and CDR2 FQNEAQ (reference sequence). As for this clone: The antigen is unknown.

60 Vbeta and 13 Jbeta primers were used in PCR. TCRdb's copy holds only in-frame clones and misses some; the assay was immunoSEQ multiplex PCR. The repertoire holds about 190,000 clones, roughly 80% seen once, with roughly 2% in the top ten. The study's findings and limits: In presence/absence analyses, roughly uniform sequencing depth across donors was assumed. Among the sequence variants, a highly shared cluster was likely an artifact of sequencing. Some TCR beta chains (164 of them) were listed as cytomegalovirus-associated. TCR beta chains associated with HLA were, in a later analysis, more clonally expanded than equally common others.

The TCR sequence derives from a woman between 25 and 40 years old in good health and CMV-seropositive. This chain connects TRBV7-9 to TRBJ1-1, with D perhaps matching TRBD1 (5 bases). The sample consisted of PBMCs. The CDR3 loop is CASSRPRGDTEAFF. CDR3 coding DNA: TGTGCCAGCAGTCGTCCCCGGGGGGACACTGAAGCTTTCTTT.